Following are 9 T cell receptor beta chains from one sample sequenced in a study of shared clonotypes between healthy human individuals (dated by TCRdb to 2020 to 2022). Preparation of the library involved the immunoSEQ multiplex PCR assay. In TCRdb, the immuneACCESS table is reduced to in-frame sequences with V and J assigned. These tables do not hold every clone; where another copy was compared, an unresolved V gene accounts for under half, and the others remain unexplained. A total of 2.3 million or so clones appear in this sample, about 92% of them only once. Clones ranked in the top ten supply about 0.41% of the sample. The sample was naive CD4+ T cells from PBMCs. In the paper's terms, the cell subset or site label means: CD45RA+ positively selected. Receptors originate from a man aged 18 to 29 in good health. Some clones in this sample may be carry-over from other donors' samples.

The chain is built from TRBV7-9 and TRBJ2-5, with a weak D call TRBD2 (5 bases). V was clipped by 1 base and J by 5 bases, with 11 bases between them. The germline V gene has CDR1 SEHNR and CDR2 FQNEAQ (reference sequence). The CDR3 runs to 14 residues. The CDR3 spells CASSLGRTGETQYF. CDR3 bases: TGTGCCAGCAGCTTAGGGAGGACGGGGGAGACCCAGTACTTC.

This chain links TRBV7-9 with TRBJ2-3, with 7 bases lining up with TRBD1. Per germline, CDR1 SEHNR and CDR2 FQNEAQ (reference sequence). CDR3 size: 14 residues. Losses at the gene ends were 5 bases for V and 4 bases for J; bases not matched to a gene: 6. The CDR3 region is CASSPGTAADTQYF. The CDR3 DNA reads TGTGCCAGCAGCCCTGGGACAGCGGCAGATACGCAGTATTTT.

The chain has TRBV5-1 and TRBJ2-1; 7 nucleotides agree with TRBD2. Germline lookup yields CDR1 SGHRS and CDR2 YFSETQ. This CDR3 region has 15 residues. Unmatched junction bases numbered 11, after V lost 3 bases and J lost 8 bases. The CDR3 DNA reads as TGCGCCAGCAGCTCCTCCGGGACTATTGGCGATGAGCAGTTCTTC. Its protein is CASSSSGTIGDEQFF.

This chain uses TRBV6-5 with TRBJ2-7; D not resolved. V was trimmed by 5 bases and J by 1 base, leaving 15 bases between them. Germline V lookup: CDR1 MNHEY, CDR2 SVGAGI. The CDR3 spans 15 residues. For the CDR3, the DNA is TGTGCCAGCAGTACGGAGCGCGAAAAATCCTACGAGCAGTACTTC. The encoded protein is CASSTEREKSYEQYF.

This chain joins TRBV5-6 and TRBJ2-7; 9 bases are a match to TRBD1. The length of the CDR3 is 16 residues. J was trimmed by 5 bases and V by 0 bases; bases with no gene match: 9. Germline V CDR1 and CDR2: SGHDT, YYEEEE. CDR3 bases: TGTGCCAGCAGCTTGGGTGGGGGACAGGGTTCGGACGAGCAGTACTTC. This translates into CASSLGGGQGSDEQYF.

The V call is TRBV6-1, the J call TRBJ1-3; 8 bases are a match to TRBD1. CDR1 MNHNS and CDR2 SASEGT come from the germline V gene. With V trimmed by 5 bases and J by 3 bases, 6 bases remained unmatched. This CDR3 is built from 15 residues. The DNA for the CDR3 is TGTGCCAGCAGTTGGGGACAGGTCGGTGGAAACACCATATATTTT. This translates into CASSWGQVGGNTIYF.

The V and J genes are TRBV7-9 and TRBJ2-4, with no clear D. The length of the CDR3 is 12 residues. Deletions cut 2 bases from V and 4 bases from J, with 3 bases between. Looked up from germline, CDR1 is SEHNR and CDR2 is FQNEAQ (reference sequence). The chain's CDR3 is CASSLQKNIQYF. CDR3 DNA sequence: TGTGCCAGCAGCTTACAGAAAAACATTCAGTACTTC.

V usage is TRBV6-6 and J usage is TRBJ2-1, with D tentatively TRBD1 or TRBD2 (6 bases each). The CDR3 contains 14 residues. V was cut by 2 bases and J by 5 bases, with 10 bases left in between. Germline-derived CDR1 and CDR2 are MNHNY and SVGAGI (reference sequence). The CDR3 is CASSYGGTNNEQFF. DNA for the CDR3: TGTGCCAGCAGTTACGGCGGGACAAACAATGAGCAGTTCTTC.

The V and J genes are TRBV5-5 and TRBJ2-6; no clear D. The V and J ends lost 0 bases and 0 bases respectively, with 7 bases between them. The CDR3 covers 16 residues. Per germline, CDR1 SGHKS and CDR2 YYEKEE (reference sequence). This CDR3 reads CASSLALSSGANVLTF. The CDR3 DNA sequence: TGTGCCAGCAGCTTGGCTTTGAGCTCTGGGGCCAACGTCCTGACTTTC.